This entry describes one T cell receptor (beta chain). The data were obtained in a study of T cell responses to AZD1222 COVID-19 vaccine. J lost 2 bases, V lost 1 base, and 3 bases had no gene match. The CDR3 loop spans 15 amino acids. Germline V lookup: CDR1 SGHNT, CDR2 YENEEA. Measured with immunoSEQ multiplex PCR; TCRdb has only the in-frame clones, and not every one. Of fewer than 120,000 clones detected, roughly four fifths appear once; the ten largest clones hold 3.5% to 5.5%. The chain has TRBV11-3 and TRBJ2-3, with 7 bases that match TRBD1. The clonotype was recovered from an adult in good health. The material sequenced was peripheral blood, taken on day 0 of AZD1222 vaccination. This CDR3 reads CASSLGQGNTDTQYF. The DNA of the CDR3 is TGTGCCAGCAGCTTAGGACAGGGTAACACAGATACGCAGTATTTT.